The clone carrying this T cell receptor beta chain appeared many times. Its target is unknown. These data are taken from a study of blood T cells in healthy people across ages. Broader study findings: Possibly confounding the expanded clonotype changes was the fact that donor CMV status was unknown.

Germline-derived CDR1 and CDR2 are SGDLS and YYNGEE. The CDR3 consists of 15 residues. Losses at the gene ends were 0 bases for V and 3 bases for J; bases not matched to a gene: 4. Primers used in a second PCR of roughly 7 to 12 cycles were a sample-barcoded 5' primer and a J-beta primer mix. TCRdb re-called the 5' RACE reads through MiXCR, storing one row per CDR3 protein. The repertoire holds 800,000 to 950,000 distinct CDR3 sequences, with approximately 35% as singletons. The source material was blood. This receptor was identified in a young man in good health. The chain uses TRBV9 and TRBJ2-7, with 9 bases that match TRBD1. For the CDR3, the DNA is TGTGCCAGCAGCGTAGGAGGGACAGGGAGCTACGAGCAGTACTTC. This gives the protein CASSVGGTGSYEQYF. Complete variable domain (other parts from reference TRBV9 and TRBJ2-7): DSGVTQTPKHLITATGQRVTLRCSPRSGDLSVYWYQQSLDQGLQFLIQYYNGEERAKGNILERFSAQQFPDLHSELNLSSLELGDSALYFCASSVGGTGSYEQYFGPGTRLTVT.